In its sample, the clone carrying this T cell receptor (beta chain) was seen many times. The germline CDR1 and CDR2 sequences are WSHSY and SAAADI. This CDR3 comprises 14 residues. J gave up 8 bases and V 3 bases, and 6 bases lay outside the gene matches. TCRdb re-called the reads with MiXCR, one entry per CDR3 protein. The data contain around 630,000 distinct CDR3 sequences, 20% to 30% of them singletons. This sample is part of a study of T cell repertoires in cytomegalovirus infection. The V gene is TRBV10-2, the J gene TRBJ1-2, with 10 positions matching TRBD1. Material: CD8+ T cells from PBMCs. The receptor was derived from a human donor in good health (CMV status not recorded). Some clones in this sample may be carry-over from other donors' samples. CDR3: CASSDLDRGEGYTF. Here the CDR3 DNA reads TGCGCCAGCAGTGACCTGGACAGGGGGGAAGGCTACACCTTC.